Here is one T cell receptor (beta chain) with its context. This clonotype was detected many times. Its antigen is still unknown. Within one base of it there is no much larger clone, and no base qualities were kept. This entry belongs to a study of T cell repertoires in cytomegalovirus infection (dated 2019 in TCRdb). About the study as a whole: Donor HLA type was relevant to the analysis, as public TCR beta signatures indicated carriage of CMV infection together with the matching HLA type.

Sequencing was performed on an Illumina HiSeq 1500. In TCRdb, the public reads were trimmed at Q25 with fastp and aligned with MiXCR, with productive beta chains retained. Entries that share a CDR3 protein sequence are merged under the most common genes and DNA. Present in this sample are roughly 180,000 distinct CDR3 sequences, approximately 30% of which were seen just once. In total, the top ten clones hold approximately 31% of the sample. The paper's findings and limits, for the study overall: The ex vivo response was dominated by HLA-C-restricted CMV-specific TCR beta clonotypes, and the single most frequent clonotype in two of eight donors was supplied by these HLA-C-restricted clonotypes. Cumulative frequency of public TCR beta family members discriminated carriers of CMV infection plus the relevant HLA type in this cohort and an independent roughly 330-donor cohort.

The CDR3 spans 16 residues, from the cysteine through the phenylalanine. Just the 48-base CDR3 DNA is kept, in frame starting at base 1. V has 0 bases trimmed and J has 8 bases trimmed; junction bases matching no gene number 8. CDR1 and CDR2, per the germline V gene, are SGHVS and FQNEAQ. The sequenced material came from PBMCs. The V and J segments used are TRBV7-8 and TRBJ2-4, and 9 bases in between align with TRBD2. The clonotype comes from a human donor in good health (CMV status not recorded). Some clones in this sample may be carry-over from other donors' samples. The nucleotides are TGTGCCAGCAGCTTAGCTGCGACTAGCGGTGTTGACATTCAGTACTTC. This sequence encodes CASSLAATSGVDIQYF. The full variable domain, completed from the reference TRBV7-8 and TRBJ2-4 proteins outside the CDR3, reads GAGVSQSPRYKVAKRGQDVALRCDPISGHVSLFWYQQALGQGPEFLTYFQNEAQLDKSGLPSDRFFAERPEGSVSTLKIQRTQQEDSAVYLCASSLAATSGVDIQYFGAGTRLSVL.